This T cell receptor beta chain was obtained from a study of cytomegalovirus exposure and HLA in healthy donors. Germline lookup yields CDR1 SGHNT and CDR2 YENEEA. The CDR3 totals 16 residues. Trimming at V came to 6 bases and at J to 5 bases, leaving 14 bases not matched to a gene. Study findings and constraints: Across donors, sequencing depth was assumed by presence/absence analyses to be roughly uniform. Immune exposure information available was restricted to CMV serostatus.

This clone was counted only a few times. Its antigen is still unknown. Both 60 Vbeta primers and 13 Jbeta primers went into the PCR. Assay: immunoSEQ multiplex PCR; the TCRdb copy retains only in-frame clones and omits some. The sample lists 100,000 to 150,000 clones; approximately 83% were seen once. The specimen sequenced was PBMCs. This sequence joins TRBV11-3 and TRBJ2-7, with 9 bases fitting TRBD2. The source of this sequence is a woman in her forties in good health and CMV-seropositive. CDR3 protein: CASRPSIGTSYHEQYF. CDR3 DNA: TGTGCCAGCAGGCCAAGCATCGGGACTAGCTACCACGAGCAGTACTTC.